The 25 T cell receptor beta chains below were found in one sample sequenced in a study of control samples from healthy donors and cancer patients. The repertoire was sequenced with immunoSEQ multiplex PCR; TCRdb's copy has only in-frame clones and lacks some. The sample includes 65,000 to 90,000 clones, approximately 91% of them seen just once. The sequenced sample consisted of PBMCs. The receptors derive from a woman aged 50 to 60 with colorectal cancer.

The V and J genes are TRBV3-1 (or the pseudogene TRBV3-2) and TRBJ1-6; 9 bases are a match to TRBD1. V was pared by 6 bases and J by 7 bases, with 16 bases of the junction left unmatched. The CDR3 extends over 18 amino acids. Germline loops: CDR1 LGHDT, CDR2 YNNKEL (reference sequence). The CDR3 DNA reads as TGTGCCAGCAGTCCCGATCTGACGGGGACAGGGAAGAATTCACCCCTCCACTTT. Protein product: CASSPDLTGTGKNSPLHF.

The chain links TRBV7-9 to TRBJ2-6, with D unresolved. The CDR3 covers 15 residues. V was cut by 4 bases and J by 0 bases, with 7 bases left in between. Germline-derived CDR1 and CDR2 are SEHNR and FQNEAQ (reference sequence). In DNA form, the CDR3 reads TGTGCCAGCAGCTCAACTATCTCTGGGGCCAACGTCCTGACTTTC. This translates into CASSSTISGANVLTF. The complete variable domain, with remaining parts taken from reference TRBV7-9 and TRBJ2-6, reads DTGVSQNPRHKITKRGQNVTFRCDPISEHNRLYWYRQTLGQGPEFLTYFQNEAQLEKSRLLSDRFSAERPKGSFSTLEIQRTEQGDSAMYLCASSSTISGANVLTFGAGSRLTVL.

CDR3 DNA: TGTGCCAGCAGCTACAGGGGTCCGAACACCGGGGAGCTGTTTTTT. The encoded protein is CASSYRGPNTGELFF. The chain uses TRBV6-6 and TRBJ2-2, with 7 bases aligning to TRBD1. This CDR3 is built from 15 residues. After removal of 6 bases from V and 0 bases from J, the junction contained 4 bases not matched to a gene. Germline loops: CDR1 MNHNY, CDR2 SVGAGI (reference sequence).

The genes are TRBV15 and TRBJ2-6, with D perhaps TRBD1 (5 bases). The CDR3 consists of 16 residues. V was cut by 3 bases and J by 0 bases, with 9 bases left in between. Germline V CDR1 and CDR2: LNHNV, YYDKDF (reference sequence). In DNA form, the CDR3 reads TGTGCCACCAGCAGGTCGACAGTCTCTGGGGCCAACGTCCTGACTTTC. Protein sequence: CATSRSTVSGANVLTF.

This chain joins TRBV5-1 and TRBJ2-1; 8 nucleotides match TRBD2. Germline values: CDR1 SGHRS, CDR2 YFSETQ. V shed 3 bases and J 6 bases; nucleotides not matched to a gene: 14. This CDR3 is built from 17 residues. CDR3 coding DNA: TGCGCCAGCAGCTGGGCGGGACGGGGGGGCATGATCAATGAGCAGTTCTTC. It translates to CASSWAGRGGMINEQFF.

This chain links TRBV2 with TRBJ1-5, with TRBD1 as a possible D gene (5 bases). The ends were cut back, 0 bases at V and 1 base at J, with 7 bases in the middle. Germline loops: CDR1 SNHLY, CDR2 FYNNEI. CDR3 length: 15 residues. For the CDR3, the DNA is TGTGCCAGCAGTGAAGCAGGGGCCAGCAATCAGCCCCAGCATTTT. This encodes CASSEAGASNQPQHF.

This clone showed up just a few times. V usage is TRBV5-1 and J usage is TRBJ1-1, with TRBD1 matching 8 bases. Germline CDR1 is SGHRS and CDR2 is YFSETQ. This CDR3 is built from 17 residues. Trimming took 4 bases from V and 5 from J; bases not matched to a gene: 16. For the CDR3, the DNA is TGCGCCAGCAGCCTTGGGACAGGCCTCTCGGGGCGGACTGAAGCTTTCTTT. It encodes CASSLGTGLSGRTEAFF.

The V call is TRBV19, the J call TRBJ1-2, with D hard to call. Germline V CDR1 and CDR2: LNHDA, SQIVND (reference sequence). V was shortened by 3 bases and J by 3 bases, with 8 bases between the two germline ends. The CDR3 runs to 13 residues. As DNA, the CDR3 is TGTGCCAGTAGTATGCAAGGCGACTATGGCTACACCTTC. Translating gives CASSMQGDYGYTF.

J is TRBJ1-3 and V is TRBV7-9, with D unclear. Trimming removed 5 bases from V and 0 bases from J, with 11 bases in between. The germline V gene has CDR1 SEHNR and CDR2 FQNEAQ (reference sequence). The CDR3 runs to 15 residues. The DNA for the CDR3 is TGTGCCAGCAGCACAACTTCAAGCTCTGGAAACACCATATATTTT. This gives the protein CASSTTSSSGNTIYF. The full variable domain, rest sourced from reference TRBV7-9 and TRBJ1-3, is DTGVSQNPRHKITKRGQNVTFRCDPISEHNRLYWYRQTLGQGPEFLTYFQNEAQLEKSRLLSDRFSAERPKGSFSTLEIQRTEQGDSAMYLCASSTTSSSGNTIYFGEGSWLTVV.

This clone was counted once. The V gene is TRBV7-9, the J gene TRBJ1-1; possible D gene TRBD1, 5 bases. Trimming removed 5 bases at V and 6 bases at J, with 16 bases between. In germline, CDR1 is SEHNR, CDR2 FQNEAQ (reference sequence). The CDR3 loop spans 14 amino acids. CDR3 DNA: TGTGCCAGCAGCACGGACACCCCTACGGCTGAAGCTTTCTTT. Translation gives CASSTDTPTAEAFF.

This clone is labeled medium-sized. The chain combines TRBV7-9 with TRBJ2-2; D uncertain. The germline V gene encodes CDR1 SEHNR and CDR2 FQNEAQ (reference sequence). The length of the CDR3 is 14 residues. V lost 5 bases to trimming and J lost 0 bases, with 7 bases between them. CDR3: CASSTNPNTGELFF. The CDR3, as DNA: TGTGCCAGCAGCACCAACCCGAACACCGGGGAGCTGTTTTTT.

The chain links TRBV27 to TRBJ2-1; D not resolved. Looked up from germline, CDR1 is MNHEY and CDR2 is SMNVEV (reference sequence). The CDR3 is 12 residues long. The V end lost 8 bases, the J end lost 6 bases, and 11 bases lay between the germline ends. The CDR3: CASRGTGNEQFF. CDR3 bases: TGTGCCAGCCGTGGCACGGGCAATGAGCAGTTCTTC.

DNA for the CDR3: TGTGCCTGGAGTGTACCGGGACACATCCTAGAGTCCTACGAGCAGTACGTC. Protein: CAWSVPGHILESYEQYV. V gene TRBV30 combines with J gene TRBJ2-7, with D tentatively TRBD1 (6 bases). Germline CDR1 GTSNPN, CDR2 SVGIG (reference sequence). The CDR3 is made up of 17 amino acids. V gave up 0 bases and J gave up 1 base, with 19 bases separating them.

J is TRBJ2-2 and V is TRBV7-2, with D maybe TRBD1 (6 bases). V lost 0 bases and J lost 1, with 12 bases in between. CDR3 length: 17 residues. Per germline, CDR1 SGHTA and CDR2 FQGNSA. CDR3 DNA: TGTGCCAGCAGCTTAGCCACAGGGTTGCAGAACACCGGGGAGCTGTTTTTT. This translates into CASSLATGLQNTGELFF.

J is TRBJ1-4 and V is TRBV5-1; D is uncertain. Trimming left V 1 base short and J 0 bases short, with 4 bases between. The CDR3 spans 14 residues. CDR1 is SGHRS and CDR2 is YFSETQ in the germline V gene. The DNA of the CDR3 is TGCGCCAGCAGCTTGCAGTCAACTAATGAAAAACTGTTTTTT. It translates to CASSLQSTNEKLFF.

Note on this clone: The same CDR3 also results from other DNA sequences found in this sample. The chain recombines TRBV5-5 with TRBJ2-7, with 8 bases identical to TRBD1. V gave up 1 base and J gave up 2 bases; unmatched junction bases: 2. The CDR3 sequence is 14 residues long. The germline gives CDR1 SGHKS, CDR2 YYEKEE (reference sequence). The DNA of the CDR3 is TGTGCCAGCAGCTTGCGGACAGGGCCCTACGAGCAGTACGTC. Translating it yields CASSLRTGPYEQYV.

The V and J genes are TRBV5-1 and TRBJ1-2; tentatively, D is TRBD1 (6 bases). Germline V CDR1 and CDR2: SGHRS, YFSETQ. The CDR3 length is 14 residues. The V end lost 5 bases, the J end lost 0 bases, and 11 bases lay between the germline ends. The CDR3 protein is CASRRTATNYGYTF. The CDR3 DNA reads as TGCGCCAGCAGGCGGACAGCAACTAACTATGGCTACACCTTC.

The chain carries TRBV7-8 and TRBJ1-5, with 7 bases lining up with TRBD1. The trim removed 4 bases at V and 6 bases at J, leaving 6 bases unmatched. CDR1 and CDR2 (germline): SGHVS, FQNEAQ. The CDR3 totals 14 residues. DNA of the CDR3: TGTGCCAGCAGCTCGGGACAGTTCTTTCAGCCCCAGCATTTT. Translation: CASSSGQFFQPQHF.

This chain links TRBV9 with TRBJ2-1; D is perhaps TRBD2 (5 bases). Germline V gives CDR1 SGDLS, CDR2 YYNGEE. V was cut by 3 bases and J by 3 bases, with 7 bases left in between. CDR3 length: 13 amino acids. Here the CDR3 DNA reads TGTGCCAGCAGCGCCGGGGACTACAATGAGCAGTTCTTC. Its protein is CASSAGDYNEQFF.

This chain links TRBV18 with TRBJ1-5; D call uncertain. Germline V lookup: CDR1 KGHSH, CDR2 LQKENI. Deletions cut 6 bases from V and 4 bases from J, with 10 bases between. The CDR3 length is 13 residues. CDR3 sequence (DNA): TGTGCCAGCTCCCCGCCATCGAATCAGCCCCAGCATTTT. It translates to CASSPPSNQPQHF.

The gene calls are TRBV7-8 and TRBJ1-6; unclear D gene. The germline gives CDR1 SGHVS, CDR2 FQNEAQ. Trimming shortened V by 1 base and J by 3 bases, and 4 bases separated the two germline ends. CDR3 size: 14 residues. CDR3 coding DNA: TGTGCCAGCAGCTTAGAACTCTATAATTCACCCCTCCACTTT. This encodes CASSLELYNSPLHF.

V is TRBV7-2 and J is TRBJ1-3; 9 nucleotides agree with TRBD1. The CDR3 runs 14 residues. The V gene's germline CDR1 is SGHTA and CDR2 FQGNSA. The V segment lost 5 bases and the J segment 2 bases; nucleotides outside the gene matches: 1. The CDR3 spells CASSGQGTGNTIYF. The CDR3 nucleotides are TGTGCCAGCAGCGGACAGGGGACTGGAAACACCATATATTTT.

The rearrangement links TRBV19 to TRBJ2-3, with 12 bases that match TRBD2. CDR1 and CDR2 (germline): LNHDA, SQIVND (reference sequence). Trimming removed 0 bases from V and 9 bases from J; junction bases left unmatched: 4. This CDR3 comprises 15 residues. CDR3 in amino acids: CASSIDPGLAGTQYF. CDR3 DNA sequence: TGTGCCAGTAGTATAGATCCCGGACTAGCGGGGACGCAGTATTTT.

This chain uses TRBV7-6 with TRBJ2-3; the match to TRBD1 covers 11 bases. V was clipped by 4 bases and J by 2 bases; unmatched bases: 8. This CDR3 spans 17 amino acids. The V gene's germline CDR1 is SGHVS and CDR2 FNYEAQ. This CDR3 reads CASSSGTGGWVTDTQYF. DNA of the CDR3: TGTGCCAGCAGCTCCGGGACAGGGGGATGGGTCACAGATACGCAGTATTTT.

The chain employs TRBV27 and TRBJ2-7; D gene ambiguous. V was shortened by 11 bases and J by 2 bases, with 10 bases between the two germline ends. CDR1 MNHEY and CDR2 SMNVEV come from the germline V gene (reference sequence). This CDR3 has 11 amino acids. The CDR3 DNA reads TGTGCCGGCACCCTGACCTACGAGCAGTACGTC. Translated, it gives CAGTLTYEQYV.